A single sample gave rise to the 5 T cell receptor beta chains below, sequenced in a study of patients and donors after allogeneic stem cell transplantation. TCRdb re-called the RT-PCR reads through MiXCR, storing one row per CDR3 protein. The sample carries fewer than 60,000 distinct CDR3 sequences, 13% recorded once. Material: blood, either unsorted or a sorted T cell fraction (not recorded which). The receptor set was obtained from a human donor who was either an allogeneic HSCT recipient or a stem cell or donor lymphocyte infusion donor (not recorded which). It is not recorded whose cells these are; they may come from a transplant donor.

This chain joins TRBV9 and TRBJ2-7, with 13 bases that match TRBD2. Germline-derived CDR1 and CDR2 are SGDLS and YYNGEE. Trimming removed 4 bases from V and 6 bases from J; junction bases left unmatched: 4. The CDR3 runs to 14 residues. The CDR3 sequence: CASSSGLAGSEQYF. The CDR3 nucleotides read TGTGCCAGCAGCTCGGGACTAGCGGGGAGCGAGCAGTACTTC.

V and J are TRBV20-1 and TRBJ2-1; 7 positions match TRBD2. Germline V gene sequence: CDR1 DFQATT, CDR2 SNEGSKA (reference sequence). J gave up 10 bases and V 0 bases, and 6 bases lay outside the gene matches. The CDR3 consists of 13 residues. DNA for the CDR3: TGCAGTGCTAGAGATTTGGGCGGGAGAGAGCAGTTCTTC. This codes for CSARDLGGREQFF.

The CDR3 spells CASSLVGRTQHF. The CDR3 nucleotides are TGTGCCAGCAGCTTAGTGGGGAGGACCCAGCATTTT. J is TRBJ1-5 and V is TRBV7-9; D remains unclear. Germline V gives CDR1 SEHNR, CDR2 FQNEAQ (reference sequence). Trimming left V 1 base short and J 11 bases short, with 9 bases between. The CDR3 spans 12 residues.

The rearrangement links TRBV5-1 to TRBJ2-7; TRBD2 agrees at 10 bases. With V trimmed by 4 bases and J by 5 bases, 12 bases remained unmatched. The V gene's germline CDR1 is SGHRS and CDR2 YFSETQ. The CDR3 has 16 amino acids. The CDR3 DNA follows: TGCGCCAGCAGCCCGGCTCTAGCGGGAGTTCAGGACGAGCAGTACTTC. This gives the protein CASSPALAGVQDEQYF.

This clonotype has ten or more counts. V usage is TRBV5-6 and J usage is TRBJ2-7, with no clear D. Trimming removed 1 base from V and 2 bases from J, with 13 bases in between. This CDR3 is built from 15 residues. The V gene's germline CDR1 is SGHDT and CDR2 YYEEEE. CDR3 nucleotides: TGTGCCAGCAGCTTGTGGCTACCCCCAGCCTACGAGCAGTACTTC. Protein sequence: CASSLWLPPAYEQYF.